These 22 T cell receptor beta chains came from one sample sequenced in a study of T cell responses to AZD1222 COVID-19 vaccine. Method: immunoSEQ multiplex PCR; TCRdb's copy keeps in-frame clones and lacks some. The top ten hold approximately 1.3% of the sample, which has approximately 100,000 clones, 80% to 95% seen once. Sequences were derived from peripheral blood, sampled on day 0 of AZD1222 vaccination. These receptors were collected from an adult in good health.

This clone is a singleton in its sample. Distinct nucleotide sequences in the sample also encode this CDR3. The rearrangement links TRBV9 to TRBJ2-5; TRBD2 matches 9 bases. Germline CDR1 reads SGDLS; CDR2 reads YYNGEE. The junction had 4 bases not matched to a gene; V was cut back by 2 bases and J by 5 bases. The CDR3 consists of 14 residues. CDR3 coding DNA: TGTGCCAGCAGCGTCGTGGCGGGGGGGGAGACCCAGTACTTC. Translation: CASSVVAGGETQYF.

CDR3 in amino acids: CASRLTGGEWETQYF. The DNA of the CDR3 is TGTGCCAGCAGACTTACAGGGGGGGAGTGGGAGACCCAGTACTTC. J is TRBJ2-5 and V is TRBV27, with D perhaps matching TRBD1 (8 bases). Trimming removed 6 bases from V and 5 bases from J, with 19 bases in between. This CDR3 has 15 residues. Germline V gene sequence: CDR1 MNHEY, CDR2 SMNVEV (reference sequence).

The CDR3 reads CASSPTDRAAYEQYF. Here the CDR3 DNA reads TGTGCCAGCAGCCCCACGGACAGGGCAGCCTACGAGCAGTACTTC. The chain carries TRBV9 and TRBJ2-7, with TRBD1 matching over 8 bases. The V segment lost 4 bases and the J segment 2 bases; nucleotides outside the gene matches: 8. The CDR3 has 15 residues. Germline V gives CDR1 SGDLS, CDR2 YYNGEE.

This chain joins TRBV6-4 and TRBJ2-1; 14 bases fit TRBD2. CDR1 MRHNA and CDR2 SNTAGT come from the germline V gene. CDR3 size: 17 residues. The V gene end was trimmed by 0 bases and the J gene end by 9 bases; junction bases not matched to a gene: 7. For the CDR3, the DNA is TGTGCCAGCAGTGACTCAACGACTAGCGGGAGGGCCGTTGAGCAGTTCTTC. Translation gives CASSDSTTSGRAVEQFF.

J is TRBJ2-1 and V is TRBV5-1, with 7 bases aligning to TRBD2. Germline V lookup: CDR1 SGHRS, CDR2 YFSETQ. Trimming cost V 2 bases and J 4 bases; bases outside gene matches: 3. The CDR3 is 14 residues long. CDR3: CASSLAGMYNEQFF. The CDR3 DNA sequence: TGCGCCAGCAGCTTAGCGGGGATGTACAATGAGCAGTTCTTC.

The V and J genes are TRBV3-1 (or the pseudogene TRBV3-2) and TRBJ2-7, with D possibly matching TRBD1 (7 bases). The V end lost 4 bases, the J end lost 2 bases, and 15 bases lay between the germline ends. Germline CDR1 LGHDT, CDR2 YNNKEL (reference sequence). This CDR3 is 15 amino acids long. CDR3 sequence: CASSPRGGGPYEQYF. The CDR3 DNA sequence: TGTGCCAGCAGCCCCCGCGGAGGGGGCCCCTACGAGCAGTACTTC.

This chain connects TRBV7-2 to TRBJ2-2; D might be TRBD1 (5 bases). The V end lost 1 base, the J end lost 2 bases, and 11 bases lay between the germline ends. Germline CDR1 and CDR2: SGHTA and FQGNSA. CDR3 length: 16 residues. CDR3 DNA sequence: TGTGCCAGCAGCTTAGAGGGGCAGATTAACACCGGGGAGCTGTTTTTT. Encoded protein: CASSLEGQINTGELFF.

Regarding this clone: A junction boundary mismatches the germline segment, possibly from a read error. The rearrangement links TRBV24-1 to TRBJ2-3; D remains unclear. Germline CDR1 KGHDR, CDR2 SFDVKD. The CDR3 is made up of 13 amino acids. CDR3 DNA sequence: TGTGCCACCAGCGATTCCCCGGCGAGCGCGCAGTATTTT. It specifies CATSDSPASAQYF.

On this clone: One end of the junction does not line up with germline, which may come from a read error. This chain links TRBV6-1 with TRBJ1-3; D is undetermined. Looked up from germline, CDR1 is MNHNS and CDR2 is SASEGT. This CDR3 region has 14 residues. This chain's CDR3 is CASSQANSGNTIYF. The CDR3 DNA is TGTGCCAGCAGTCAAGCCAACTCTGGAAACACCATATATTTT.

The chain combines TRBV14 with TRBJ1-4, with 7 nucleotides matching TRBD1. The junction had 13 bases not matched to a gene; V was cut back by 6 bases and J by 6 bases. Germline V gene data show CDR1 as SGHDN and CDR2 as FVKESK. The CDR3 covers 16 residues. CDR3 coding DNA: TGTGCCAGCAGTCCTTACTCCGGGACAGAGGATGAAAAACTGTTTTTT. Protein product: CASSPYSGTEDEKLFF.

Only one count was recorded for this clone. The chain has TRBV6-5 and TRBJ1-1; D is ambiguous. The CDR3 consists of 15 residues. With 0 bases removed from V and 0 bases from J, the gap between germline ends came to 8 bases. The germline V gene has CDR1 MNHEY and CDR2 SVGAGI. CDR3 DNA sequence: TGTGCCAGCAGTTACTCGACTGAAATGAACACTGAAGCTTTCTTT. This gives the protein CASSYSTEMNTEAFF.

V gene TRBV3-1 (or the pseudogene TRBV3-2) combines with J gene TRBJ2-4, with a tentative D call TRBD2 (6 bases). The CDR3 totals 16 residues. The V end was cut by 5 bases, the J end by 0 bases, with 14 bases between. The germline V gene encodes CDR1 LGHDT and CDR2 YNNKEL (reference sequence). The CDR3 sequence is CASSARAGGAKNIQYF. In DNA, the CDR3 is TGTGCCAGCAGCGCCCGCGCCGGGGGAGCCAAAAACATTCAGTACTTC.

V and J are TRBV2 and TRBJ1-5, with D perhaps TRBD1 (6 bases). The CDR3 length is 12 residues. Deletions cut 7 bases from V and 6 bases from J, with 10 bases between. Germline-derived CDR1 and CDR2 are SNHLY and FYNNEI. The CDR3 region has the DNA TGTGCCAGCAAACAGGGACGTCAGCCCCAGCATTTT. It specifies CASKQGRQPQHF.

This clone appeared once. Other DNA sequences from this sample encode an identical CDR3 as well. This chain uses TRBV9 with TRBJ1-1; D is unclear. Germline loops: CDR1 SGDLS, CDR2 YYNGEE. This CDR3 is 14 amino acids long. V lost 0 bases, J lost 1 base, and 7 bases lay in between. CDR3 sequence reads: CASSVGHKNTEAFF. In DNA, the CDR3 is TGTGCCAGCAGCGTAGGACACAAGAACACTGAAGCTTTCTTT.

This clone was observed a few times. The chain employs TRBV27 and TRBJ2-7, with 14 bases that match TRBD2. CDR1 is MNHEY and CDR2 is SMNVEV in the germline V gene (reference sequence). The CDR3 has 15 residues. V shed 5 bases and J 5 bases; nucleotides not matched to a gene: 5. This chain's CDR3 is CASSLGLAGVNEQYF. For the CDR3, the DNA is TGTGCCAGCAGTCTGGGACTAGCGGGAGTTAACGAGCAGTACTTC.

The genes are TRBV10-3 and TRBJ2-7, with 10 bases fitting TRBD1. CDR3 size: 15 residues. Germline values: CDR1 ENHRY, CDR2 SYGVKD. V gave up 3 bases and J gave up 6 bases; unmatched junction bases: 8. The CDR3 loop is CAISEATGGRGEQYF. In DNA, the CDR3 is TGTGCCATCAGTGAAGCGACAGGGGGCCGCGGCGAGCAGTACTTC.

This chain uses TRBV9 with TRBJ1-2; 9 bases align to TRBD1. J was trimmed by 6 bases and V by 0 bases; bases with no gene match: 6. The CDR3 consists of 15 residues. Germline V CDR1 and CDR2: SGDLS, YYNGEE. The CDR3 DNA reads TGTGCCAGCAGCGTAGGGGACAGGGCAGGAGATGGCTACACCTTC. This codes for CASSVGDRAGDGYTF.

The chain is built from TRBV6-5 and TRBJ2-1; the D gene could be TRBD1 or TRBD2 (5 bases each). CDR1 and CDR2 (germline): MNHEY, SVGAGI. This CDR3 has 12 amino acids. Between the trimmed V and J ends, which lost 8 bases and 8 bases, there was a span of 13 bases. Here the CDR3 DNA reads TGTGCCAGCCTGGGGGTTTCGGATGAGCAGTTCTTC. The encoded protein is CASLGVSDEQFF.

The chain has TRBV5-1 and TRBJ2-2; 9 bases map to TRBD1. J was trimmed by 4 bases and V by 3 bases; bases with no gene match: 7. The CDR3 has 16 amino acids. CDR1 SGHRS and CDR2 YFSETQ come from the germline V gene. CDR3 in amino acids: CASSSRGQGITGELFF. CDR3 bases: TGCGCCAGCAGCTCTCGGGGACAGGGTATCACCGGGGAGCTGTTTTTT. Full variable domain (remainder filled in from reference TRBV5-1 and TRBJ2-2): KAGVTQTPRYLIKTRGQQVTLSCSPISGHRSVSWYQQTPGQGLQFLFEYFSETQRNKGNFPGRFSGRQFSNSRSEMNVSTLELGDSALYLCASSSRGQGITGELFFGEGSRLTVL.

V gene TRBV30 combines with J gene TRBJ2-5, with TRBD2 matching 7 bases. Per germline, CDR1 GTSNPN and CDR2 SVGIG (reference sequence). The CDR3 length is 11 residues. J was trimmed by 4 bases and V by 8 bases; bases with no gene match: 4. The CDR3 region has the DNA TGTGCCGGGGGGGGTGGAGAGACCCAGTACTTC. Translating it yields CAGGGGETQYF.

The V call is TRBV12-3 or TRBV12-4, the J call TRBJ2-7; D call uncertain. The CDR3 is 13 residues long. Trimming removed 5 bases from V and 6 bases from J, with 14 bases in between. CDR3: CASSRDPLREQYF. CDR3 nucleotide sequence: TGTGCCAGCAGTCGTGACCCTCTCCGCGAGCAGTACTTC.

The gene calls are TRBV29-1 and TRBJ1-2; 8 nucleotides align to TRBD1. CDR3 length equals 14 residues. Germline values: CDR1 SQVTM, CDR2 ANQGSEA. Germline trimming cut 6 bases from V and 4 bases from J; bases unmatched to any gene: 10. CDR3 DNA: TGCAGCGTGGGACCCCAGGGGGCAGGCTATGGCTACACCTTC. Its translation: CSVGPQGAGYGYTF.